The 27 T cell receptor beta chains in this list originate from one sample, sequenced in a study of spatial heterogeneity in lung cancer. TCRdb redid the calling of the 5' RACE reads with MiXCR, one entry per CDR3 protein. Seen here are 9,500 to 15,000 distinct CDR3 sequences, 6.2% observed once, and the top ten hold 10%. The time point here: sample taken at primary tumor resection. Unsorted whole RNA of tumor, nontumor lung or frozen PBMC was sequenced. The source was normal lung tissue next to the tumor, collected at surgery. The source is a male donor with early-stage non-small cell lung cancer.

This clonotype was recorded a few times. V is TRBV18 and J is TRBJ2-5; 11 bases are a match to TRBD2. V lost 2 bases and J lost 1; bases outside the gene matches: 9. The germline gives CDR1 KGHSH, CDR2 LQKENI. The CDR3 totals 18 residues. The CDR3 sequence: CASSPEGLAVSGQETQYF. The CDR3 DNA is TGTGCCAGCTCACCAGAGGGACTAGCGGTTAGCGGCCAAGAGACCCAGTACTTC.

In its sample, this clonotype was seen many times. The chain couples TRBV6-1 to TRBJ2-7; 7 positions agree with TRBD2. The CDR3 totals 14 residues. With V trimmed by 4 bases and J by 2 bases, 5 bases remained unmatched. Germline lookup yields CDR1 MNHNS and CDR2 SASEGT. Here the CDR3 reads CASSVISGAYEQYF. The CDR3 DNA is TGTGCCAGCAGTGTTATCAGCGGGGCCTACGAGCAGTACTTC.

This clonotype was seen ten or more times. This sequence joins TRBV7-8 and TRBJ2-3; D is uncertain. Trimming took off 3 bases at V and 5 bases at J, with 3 bases between the two ends. The CDR3 loop spans 11 amino acids. Germline CDR1 SGHVS, CDR2 FQNEAQ. The CDR3: CASSFGDTQYF. CDR3 nucleotide sequence: TGTGCCAGCAGCTTTGGAGATACGCAGTATTTT.

This clonotype was recorded at least ten times. This chain connects TRBV11-3 to TRBJ2-1; TRBD2 matches 9 bases. The V gene end was trimmed by 4 bases and the J gene end by 5 bases; junction bases not matched to a gene: 12. The V gene's germline CDR1 is SGHNT and CDR2 YENEEA. CDR3 length: 17 amino acids. The CDR3, as DNA: TGTGCCAGCAGCTCCCGGGGTAGCGGGAGAGCTCACAATGAGCAGTTCTTC. Translating it yields CASSSRGSGRAHNEQFF.

This clonotype was seen many times. The genes are TRBV11-1 and TRBJ2-2; D ambiguous. The V gene lost 5 bases and the J gene lost 11 bases, with 15 bases spanning the gap. From germline, CDR1 is SGHAT and CDR2 FQDESV (reference sequence). The CDR3 has 13 amino acids. CDR3 sequence: CASSTLWYGELFF. CDR3 bases: TGTGCCAGCAGCACCCTGTGGTACGGAGAGCTGTTTTTT.

This clonotype was seen repeatedly, ten times or more. This chain joins TRBV5-1 and TRBJ2-6; possible D gene TRBD1, 5 bases. Trimming shortened V by 5 bases and J by 0 bases, and 9 bases separated the two germline ends. This CDR3 has 15 amino acids. CDR1 is SGHRS and CDR2 is YFSETQ in the germline V gene. The CDR3 loop reads CASRLQVSGANVLTF. The CDR3 DNA reads as TGCGCCAGCAGGTTACAGGTCTCTGGGGCCAACGTCCTGACTTTC.

Ten or more counts support this clonotype. This chain connects TRBV2 to TRBJ2-3, with 9 bases identical to TRBD2. The V gene end was trimmed by 8 bases and the J gene end by 2 bases; junction bases not matched to a gene: 5. The germline V gene encodes CDR1 SNHLY and CDR2 FYNNEI. The CDR3 length is 14 residues. The chain's CDR3 is CASSRTSDTDTQYF. CDR3 in DNA: TGTGCCAGCTCTCGGACTAGCGACACAGATACGCAGTATTTT.

This clonotype was picked up many times. Its ends do not fully match the called genes, so a read error is possible. J is TRBJ1-2 and V is TRBV30; D gene uncertain. The CDR3 extends over 13 amino acids. Germline assignment: CDR1 GTSNPN and CDR2 SVGIG (reference sequence). CDR3 residues: CAWSTYEGVRLYF. CDR3 in DNA: TGTGCCTGGAGTACGTACGAGGGAGTCCGGCTTTACTTC.

In its sample, this clonotype was seen many times. V gene TRBV7-2 combines with J gene TRBJ1-5, with D unresolved. Germline values: CDR1 SGHTA, CDR2 FQGNSA. V was cut by 3 bases and J by 4 bases, with 13 bases left in between. There are 15 residues in the CDR3. The CDR3 DNA sequence: TGTGCCAGCAGCTTGGCCGGGGTTGAGAATCAGCCCCAGCATTTT. Protein: CASSLAGVENQPQHF.

At least ten counts were recorded for this clonotype. The CDR3 bases are TGTGCCAGCAGTTACGACAGTAAGAACACTGAAGCTTTCTTT. It is translated as CASSYDSKNTEAFF. The chain couples TRBV6-2 or TRBV6-3 to TRBJ1-1; D might be TRBD1 (5 bases). Germline-derived CDR1 and CDR2 are MNHEY and SVGEGT. The V end lost 2 bases, the J end lost 1 base, and 8 bases lay between the germline ends. This CDR3 is built from 14 residues.

Judged by abundance, this clonotype is medium-sized (0.01 to 0.1%). The rearrangement joins TRBV5-1 to TRBJ1-1; D is perhaps TRBD1 (5 bases). The germline V gene has CDR1 SGHRS and CDR2 YFSETQ. V lost 0 bases and J 7 bases, leaving 7 bases between the germline ends. This CDR3 has 12 residues. The CDR3 region is CASSLEGIEAFF. The DNA for the CDR3 is TGCGCCAGCAGCTTGGAGGGGATTGAAGCTTTCTTT.

Judged by abundance, this clonotype is medium-sized (0.01 to 0.1%). The chain uses TRBV6-1 and TRBJ2-7; possibly TRBD2 for D (6 bases). The V and J ends lost 1 base and 3 bases respectively, with 13 bases between them. CDR3 length: 15 residues. Germline assignment: CDR1 MNHNS and CDR2 SASEGT. CDR3: CASSEDFTSLYEQYF. CDR3 in DNA: TGTGCCAGCAGTGAAGATTTTACTAGCCTCTACGAGCAGTACTTC.

This clonotype was seen repeatedly, ten times or more. The genes are TRBV28 and TRBJ2-4; 8 nucleotides agree with TRBD1. V was clipped by 2 bases and J by 3 bases; unmatched bases: 9. CDR1 and CDR2 (germline): MDHEN, SYDVKM. There are 17 residues in the CDR3. CDR3 in amino acids: CASSLLQGGVGKNIQYF. The CDR3 DNA reads TGTGCCAGCAGTTTACTACAGGGGGGCGTAGGCAAAAACATTCAGTACTTC.

The genes are TRBV20-1 and TRBJ2-7; TRBD2 matches 15 bases. Germline V lookup: CDR1 DFQATT, CDR2 SNEGSKA (reference sequence). J lost 7 bases, V lost 4 bases, and 2 bases had no gene match. The CDR3 covers 13 residues. The DNA for the CDR3 is TGCAGTGCTATCGGGACTAGCGGGAGGGAGCAGTACTTC. Its protein is CSAIGTSGREQYF.

This clonotype was counted ten times or more. The chain carries TRBV24-1 and TRBJ1-5; D is unclear. This CDR3 has 15 amino acids. Trimming took 7 bases from V and 5 from J, leaving 17 bases between them. CDR1 KGHDR and CDR2 SFDVKD come from the germline V gene. CDR3 sequence: CATSAVSSSYQPQHF. The CDR3 region has the DNA TGTGCCACCAGCGCGGTATCGTCATCTTATCAGCCCCAGCATTTT.

The chain combines TRBV13 with TRBJ2-2; 7 bases are a match to TRBD2. Germline assignment: CDR1 PRHDT and CDR2 FYEKMQ (reference sequence). This CDR3 spans 19 amino acids. The junction had 18 bases not matched to a gene; V was cut back by 5 bases and J by 3 bases. For the CDR3, the DNA is TGTGCCAGCAGCCTCAACGGGCTTCGGGAGGCTTCGGACACCGGGGAGCTGTTTTTT. Its translation is CASSLNGLREASDTGELFF. Based on the CDR3 plus reference TRBV13 and TRBJ2-2, the full variable domain is AAGVIQSPRHLIKEKRETATLKCYPIPRHDTVYWYQQGPGQDPQFLISFYEKMQSDKGSIPDRFSAQQFSDYHSELNMSSLELGDSALYFCASSLNGLREASDTGELFFGEGSRLTVL.

This clonotype was seen more than once but under ten times. The CDR3 DNA is TGTGCCATCGAAGGACAGGGGGCAAGAGATACGCAGTATTTT. It yields the protein CAIEGQGARDTQYF. The chain uses TRBV7-2 and TRBJ2-3, with 11 bases matching TRBD1. Germline V gene data show CDR1 as SGHTA and CDR2 as FQGNSA. The CDR3 runs 14 residues. Trimming removed 10 bases from V and 5 bases from J; junction bases left unmatched: 8.

This clonotype was seen at least ten times. This chain connects TRBV15 to TRBJ2-2; the D is unclear. CDR3 length: 16 residues. V was cut by 0 bases and J by 4 bases, with 12 bases left in between. Germline loops: CDR1 LNHNV, CDR2 YYDKDF (reference sequence). CDR3 in DNA: TGTGCCACCAGCAGAGATTTCCGGCGTTTCACCGGGGAGCTGTTTTTT. This encodes CATSRDFRRFTGELFF. The entire variable domain, with the rest obtained from reference TRBV15 and TRBJ2-2, is as follows: DAMVIQNPRYQVTQFGKPVTLSCSQTLNHNVMYWYQQKSSQAPKLLFHYYDKDFNNEADTPDNFQSRRPNTSFCFLDIRSPGLGDTAMYLCATSRDFRRFTGELFFGEGSRLTVL.

This clonotype was recorded at least ten times. This sequence joins TRBV25-1 and TRBJ2-1, with TRBD2 matching over 8 bases. The junction had 4 bases not matched to a gene; V was cut back by 3 bases and J by 6 bases. The CDR3 covers 14 residues. Germline lookup yields CDR1 MGHDK and CDR2 SYGVNS. CDR3: CASSEGLGANEQFF. CDR3 in DNA: TGTGCCAGCAGTGAGGGACTAGGGGCCAATGAGCAGTTCTTC.

This clonotype was recorded many times. The CDR3 nucleotides read TGTGCCAGCAGCGTAGGGGGAGTTAACAGGGCTGAAGCTTTCTTT. It encodes CASSVGGVNRAEAFF. This chain links TRBV9 with TRBJ1-1; D is possibly TRBD1 (6 bases). The germline V gene has CDR1 SGDLS and CDR2 YYNGEE. Trimming removed 0 bases at V and 6 bases at J, with 15 bases between. This CDR3 comprises 15 residues.

This clonotype was seen ten or more times. The V gene is TRBV6-6, the J gene TRBJ1-5, with D unresolved. From germline, CDR1 is MNHNY and CDR2 SVGAGI (reference sequence). The CDR3 is 17 amino acids. V lost 3 bases to trimming and J lost 2 bases, with 17 bases between them. CDR3: CASSYSVGQRGNQPQHF. DNA for the CDR3: TGTGCCAGCAGTTATAGTGTCGGGCAGCGGGGCAATCAGCCCCAGCATTTT.

The table lists this clonotype with many counts. The chain couples TRBV12-3 or TRBV12-4 to TRBJ2-3, with TRBD2 matching over 7 bases. V gave up 5 bases and J gave up 9 bases; unmatched junction bases: 14. The CDR3 contains 15 residues. The CDR3 region has the DNA TGTGCCAGCAGTCTGGTCGCCCCCGGGAGGACAACGCAGTATTTT. Residues: CASSLVAPGRTTQYF.

Sample share makes this clonotype hyperexpanded. The chain couples TRBV5-1 to TRBJ2-2; D is uncertain. Trimming left V 0 bases short and J 8 bases short, with 17 bases between. Germline CDR1 reads SGHRS; CDR2 reads YFSETQ. The CDR3 loop spans 16 amino acids. The CDR3 is CASSLGPLPEEGELFF. The CDR3 DNA follows: TGCGCCAGCAGCTTGGGCCCACTCCCAGAGGAAGGGGAGCTGTTTTTT.

The table lists this clonotype with many counts. The V and J genes are TRBV6-5 and TRBJ1-1, with D unresolved. The V gene's germline CDR1 is MNHEY and CDR2 SVGAGI. Trimming left V 2 bases short and J 6 bases short, with 16 bases between. This CDR3 contains 15 residues. The CDR3 sequence is CASSYQPAAGAEAFF. The CDR3 DNA reads as TGTGCCAGCAGTTACCAGCCCGCCGCAGGCGCTGAAGCTTTCTTT.

This clonotype was counted only a few times. This chain links TRBV15 with TRBJ2-7; D gene uncertain. The CDR3 extends over 15 amino acids. In germline, CDR1 is LNHNV, CDR2 YYDKDF (reference sequence). The V end lost 0 bases, the J end lost 1 base, and 10 bases lay between the germline ends. This chain's CDR3 is CATSRDRDGSYEQYF. The CDR3 DNA is TGTGCCACCAGCAGAGATCGAGACGGGTCCTACGAGCAGTACTTC.

This clonotype was seen repeatedly, ten times or more. J is TRBJ1-4 and V is TRBV12-3 or TRBV12-4; weak D call: TRBD1 (6 bases). There are 14 residues in the CDR3. The ends were cut back, 5 bases at V and 4 bases at J, with 11 bases in the middle. The CDR3 loop reads CASSGDIDNEKLFF. CDR3 nucleotides: TGTGCCAGCAGTGGGGACATAGATAATGAAAAACTGTTTTTT.

This clonotype was counted many times. V and J are TRBV29-1 and TRBJ1-1; D remains ambiguous. There are 13 residues in the CDR3. V lost 5 bases, J lost 0 bases, and 10 bases lay in between. Germline CDR1 is SQVTM and CDR2 is ANQGSEA. The CDR3 spells CSVCESLNTEAFF. Here the CDR3 DNA reads TGCAGCGTTTGCGAGAGCCTGAACACTGAAGCTTTCTTT.